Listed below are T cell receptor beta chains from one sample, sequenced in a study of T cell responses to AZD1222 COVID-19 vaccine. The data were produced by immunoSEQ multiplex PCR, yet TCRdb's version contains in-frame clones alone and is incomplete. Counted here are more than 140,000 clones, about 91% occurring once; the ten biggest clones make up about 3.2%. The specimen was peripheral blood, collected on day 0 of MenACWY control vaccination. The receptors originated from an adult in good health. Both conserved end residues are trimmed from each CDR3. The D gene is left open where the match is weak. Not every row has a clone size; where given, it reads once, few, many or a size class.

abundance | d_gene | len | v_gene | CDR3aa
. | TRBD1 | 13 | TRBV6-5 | ASSFSGTDSYEQY
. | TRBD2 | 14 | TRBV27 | ASSFIAGGLYNEQF
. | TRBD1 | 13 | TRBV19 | ASSRDRSGANVLT
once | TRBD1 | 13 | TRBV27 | ASSPRQGYNSPLH
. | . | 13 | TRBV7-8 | ASSFDRSSYNEQF
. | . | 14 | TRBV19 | ASMKEWGYNTGELF
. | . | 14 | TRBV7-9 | ASSFFSGTARDEQF
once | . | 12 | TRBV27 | ASGPNLSNQPQH
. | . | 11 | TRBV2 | ASNHHNSYEQY
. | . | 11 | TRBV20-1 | SASGLSYNEQF
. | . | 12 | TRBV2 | ASSPSRVYNEQF
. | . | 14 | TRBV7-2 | ASSHGTSANTGELF
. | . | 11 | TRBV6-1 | ASSDGTNYGYT
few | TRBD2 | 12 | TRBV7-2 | ASSLAASGTEQY
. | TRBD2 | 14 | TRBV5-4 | ASSLGLATFRSEQY
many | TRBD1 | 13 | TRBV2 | ASQRQGVEISPLH
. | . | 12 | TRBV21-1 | ASSNTNLLHEQY
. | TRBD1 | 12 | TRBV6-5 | ASSWDRGMYEQY
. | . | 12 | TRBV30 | AWSGGSGANVLT
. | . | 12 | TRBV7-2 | ASSPQGEYQPQH
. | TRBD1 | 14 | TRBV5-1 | ASSPKTGDGTDTQY
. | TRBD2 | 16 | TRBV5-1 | ASSESRYGRAGADTQY
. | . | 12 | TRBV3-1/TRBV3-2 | ASSQLARRTEAF
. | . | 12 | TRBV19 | ASSLKPYQETQY
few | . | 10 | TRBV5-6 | ASSIAGEKLF
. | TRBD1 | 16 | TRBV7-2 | ASSLAVPRTGSNYGYT
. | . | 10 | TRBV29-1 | SVLGAGNIQY
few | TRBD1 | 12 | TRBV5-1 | ASSFDRAYYEQY